Sequencing of this T cell receptor (beta chain) was carried out in a study of CD8 T cells in Susac syndrome. At the level of the study: There were Susac syndrome patients who were therapy-naive at blood draw, others on corticosteroids, and others on intravenous immunoglobulin alone.

Germline CDR1 is LGHDT and CDR2 is YNNKEL (reference sequence). This CDR3 region has 15 residues. The junction had 9 bases not matched to a gene; V was cut back by 6 bases and J by 6 bases. Random hexamers served to reverse transcribe roughly 0.45 to 1 ug RNA. MiXCR, applied by TCRdb to the immunoSEQ multiplex PCR reads, yields one record per CDR3 protein. The sample lists about 130,000 distinct CDR3 sequences, 95% occurring once. Negative isolation was used for CD8+ and CD4+ T cells, and FACS enrichment was applied to TEMRA cells. This chain links TRBV3-1 with TRBJ2-1, with 9 nucleotides matching TRBD1. This clonotype was obtained from a human donor with Susac syndrome. Sequenced input: CD8+ T cells from PBMCs. The CDR3 sequence: CASRSGTGRFNEQFF. The CDR3, as DNA: TGTGCCAGCAGGTCCGGGACAGGGAGATTCAATGAGCAGTTCTTC.